This entry lists 32 T cell receptor beta chains sequenced from one sample in a study of shared T cell receptors in the human thymus. Assay used: immunoSEQ multiplex PCR; TCRdb lists only in-frame clones, some missing. The sample contains hundreds of thousands of clones, roughly 94% of which appear only once. Sample: thymocytes. The origin of the receptors is a human donor.

The CDR3, as DNA: TGTGCCTGGAGGATAGTGTGGAGGGAGGGTGGGAACAATGAGCAGTTCTTC. It is translated as CAWRIVWREGGNNEQFF. The rearrangement joins TRBV30 to TRBJ2-1, with 7 bases lining up with TRBD2. Germline CDR1 and CDR2: GTSNPN and SVGIG (reference sequence). J gave up 5 bases and V 3 bases, and 16 bases lay outside the gene matches. The CDR3 contains 17 residues.

The V call is TRBV4-3, the J call TRBJ2-1; the match to TRBD1 covers 8 bases. Unmatched junction bases numbered 4, after V lost 0 bases and J lost 6 bases. The CDR3 has 15 residues. Germline V lookup: CDR1 LGHNA, CDR2 YSLEER. CDR3 DNA: TGCGCCAGCAGCCAAGATCGTACAGGGGGCAATGAGCAGTTCTTC. Protein sequence: CASSQDRTGGNEQFF.

The chain joins TRBV9 to TRBJ2-1; 12 bases align to TRBD2. Trimming at V came to 2 bases and at J to 6 bases, leaving 6 bases not matched to a gene. CDR1 is SGDLS, CDR2 YYNGEE, per germline. The CDR3 totals 16 residues. The CDR3 DNA follows: TGTGCCAGCAGCGTTTTCCTAGCGGGAGGGGTCAATGAGCAGTTCTTC. Its protein is CASSVFLAGGVNEQFF.

This clone has just one count. The chain couples TRBV19 to TRBJ1-1; the match to TRBD1 covers 8 bases. V was clipped by 3 bases and J by 5 bases; unmatched bases: 8. Germline CDR1 and CDR2: LNHDA and SQIVND (reference sequence). The CDR3 length is 15 residues. The DNA of the CDR3 is TGTGCCAGTAGTATGCCCCGGGACAGGAGGACTGAAGCTTTCTTT. Amino acid sequence: CASSMPRDRRTEAFF.

The chain is built from TRBV19 and TRBJ2-5; 8 nucleotides align to TRBD2. Germline assignment: CDR1 LNHDA and CDR2 SQIVND (reference sequence). The CDR3 has 18 amino acids. J lost 4 bases, V lost 5 bases, and 18 bases had no gene match. The CDR3 DNA reads as TGTGCCAGTAGTCCAGAGAAGAATGCGGGAGGCGAGGGAGAGACCCAGTACTTC. Amino acids: CASSPEKNAGGEGETQYF.

The chain is built from TRBV4-1 and TRBJ2-3, with TRBD2 identical over 12 bases. Germline V gene data show CDR1 as MGHRA and CDR2 as YSYEKL. V trimming: 0 bases; J trimming: 4 bases; junction bases outside the gene matches: 5. The CDR3 length is 17 residues. DNA for the CDR3: TGCGCCAGCAGCCAAGATCTGTCTAGCGGGAGGGCAGATACGCAGTATTTT. This encodes CASSQDLSSGRADTQYF.

The V gene is TRBV5-1, the J gene TRBJ2-7, with 7 positions matching TRBD1. The germline gives CDR1 SGHRS, CDR2 YFSETQ. V trimming: 4 bases; J trimming: 7 bases; junction bases outside the gene matches: 8. This CDR3 is built from 13 residues. The CDR3 reads CASSQDRLGEQYF. The CDR3 DNA reads as TGCGCCAGCAGCCAGGACAGGCTGGGGGAGCAGTACTTC.

This CDR3 is CASSNRGVETQYF. Written as DNA, the CDR3 is TGTGCCAGCAGTAACAGGGGTGTGGAGACCCAGTACTTC. This rearrangement joins TRBV5-4 to TRBJ2-5; 7 bases are a match to TRBD1. V shed 5 bases and J 5 bases; nucleotides not matched to a gene: 6. Germline values: CDR1 SGHNT, CDR2 YYREEE (reference sequence). The CDR3 totals 13 residues. The variable domain in full, with the rest retrieved from reference TRBV5-4 and TRBJ2-5, is ETGVTQSPTHLIKTRGQQVTLRCSSQSGHNTVSWYQQALGQGPQFIFQYYREEENGRGNFPPRFSGLQFPNYSSELNVNALELDDSALYLCASSNRGVETQYFGPGTRLLVL.

CDR3 protein: CASSQDPLAGTEAFF. Written as DNA, the CDR3 is TGTGCCAGCAGCCAAGACCCCCTCGCCGGCACTGAAGCTTTCTTT. The genes are TRBV4-2 and TRBJ1-1, with D unclear. Trimming pared 0 bases from V and 4 bases from J, leaving 12 bases between. Germline CDR1 reads LGHNA; CDR2 reads YNFKEQ. The CDR3 contains 15 residues.

The genes are TRBV7-2 and TRBJ2-7, with 9 bases lining up with TRBD1. V was pared by 5 bases and J by 3 bases, with 8 bases of the junction left unmatched. This CDR3 has 15 residues. Germline assignment: CDR1 SGHTA and CDR2 FQGNSA. CDR3 in DNA: TGTGCCAGCAGCCGGTCCGGGACAGGGAACTACGAGCAGTACTTC. Its translation: CASSRSGTGNYEQYF.

The V gene is TRBV5-5, the J gene TRBJ2-2; D may match TRBD1 or TRBD2 (5 bases each). Germline loops: CDR1 SGHKS, CDR2 YYEKEE (reference sequence). The CDR3 spans 16 residues. The germline V and J ends were trimmed by 4 bases and 0 bases, with 13 bases remaining between them. CDR3 in DNA: TGTGCCAGCAGCCCGAGGGACGGGGCGAACACCGGGGAGCTGTTTTTT. Protein sequence: CASSPRDGANTGELFF.

The chain combines TRBV6-5 with TRBJ2-1; unclear D gene. Trimming cost V 4 bases and J 3 bases, with 13 bases left between them. The length of the CDR3 is 15 residues. The germline V gene encodes CDR1 MNHEY and CDR2 SVGAGI. The CDR3 loop reads CASSWARNLYNEQFF. DNA of the CDR3: TGTGCCAGCAGTTGGGCACGTAACCTCTACAATGAGCAGTTCTTC.

This clone was seen more than once but under ten times. The chain is built from TRBV5-1 and TRBJ1-2; D gene unclear. Germline-derived CDR1 and CDR2 are SGHRS and YFSETQ. The CDR3 is 14 amino acids. V was trimmed by 5 bases and J by 0 bases, leaving 11 bases between them. The CDR3: CASSSGHANYGYTF. The CDR3 nucleotides are TGCGCCAGCAGTTCCGGGCACGCTAACTATGGCTACACCTTC.

The chain has TRBV7-9 and TRBJ2-5, with D uncertain. This CDR3 is 13 amino acids long. The germline CDR1 and CDR2 sequences are SEHNR and FQNEAQ (reference sequence). Trimming cost V 2 bases and J 5 bases, with 9 bases left between them. DNA of the CDR3: TGTGCCAGCAGCTTAACAGACGGGGAGACCCAGTACTTC. Translated, it gives CASSLTDGETQYF.

The CDR3 DNA sequence: TGTGCCAGCAGCTTGGCCTTAATGAACACTGAAGCTTTCTTT. Residues: CASSLALMNTEAFF. The genes are TRBV5-4 and TRBJ1-1, with D uncertain. This CDR3 comprises 14 residues. Germline-derived CDR1 and CDR2 are SGHNT and YYREEE (reference sequence). With 0 bases removed from V and 0 bases from J, the gap between germline ends came to 6 bases. The complete variable domain, with remaining parts taken from reference TRBV5-4 and TRBJ1-1, reads ETGVTQSPTHLIKTRGQQVTLRCSSQSGHNTVSWYQQALGQGPQFIFQYYREEENGRGNFPPRFSGLQFPNYSSELNVNALELDDSALYLCASSLALMNTEAFFGQGTRLTVV.

The rearrangement uses TRBV2 and TRBJ1-4; a possible D gene is TRBD1 (6 bases). CDR3 size: 14 residues. V was cut by 3 bases and J by 7 bases, with 12 bases left in between. Germline CDR1 is SNHLY and CDR2 is FYNNEI. The CDR3 protein is CASSENLGGEKLFF. In DNA form, the CDR3 reads TGTGCCAGCAGTGAGAACCTAGGGGGTGAAAAACTGTTTTTT.

This rearrangement joins TRBV7-9 to TRBJ2-3; D unclear. Trimming took 5 bases from V and 4 from J, leaving 4 bases between them. This CDR3 spans 11 amino acids. Germline values: CDR1 SEHNR, CDR2 FQNEAQ (reference sequence). The CDR3 loop reads CASSPPDTQYF. DNA for the CDR3: TGTGCCAGCAGCCCCCCAGATACGCAGTATTTT.

The V gene is TRBV7-3, the J gene TRBJ2-1; tentative D call: TRBD2 (6 bases). V dropped 4 bases and J dropped 7 bases, with 11 bases sitting between them. Germline V CDR1 and CDR2: SGHTA, FQGTGA. This CDR3 has 13 residues. CDR3 protein: CASSSRDSNEQFF. CDR3 DNA sequence: TGTGCCAGCAGCTCTAGGGACTCGAATGAGCAGTTCTTC.

The chain uses TRBV15 and TRBJ2-6, with TRBD2 matching 8 bases. The CDR3 length is 18 residues. Trimming cost V 2 bases and J 2 bases; bases outside gene matches: 8. The germline V gene has CDR1 LNHNV and CDR2 YYDKDF (reference sequence). This chain's CDR3 is CATSRPGLVLPGANVLTF. The CDR3 DNA sequence: TGTGCCACCAGCAGACCGGGACTAGTGTTACCTGGGGCCAACGTCCTGACTTTC.

In the case of this clone: One junction end does not reproduce the germline sequence, and a read error may be involved. The gene calls are TRBV7-2 and TRBJ2-7; 8 bases match TRBD2. CDR1 and CDR2 (germline): SGHTA, FQGNSA. This CDR3 is 11 amino acids long. CDR3 protein: CASSRGGSRHF. The CDR3 DNA reads TGTGCCAGCAGCCGCGGGGGGAGTCGGCACTTC.

The V gene is TRBV9, the J gene TRBJ2-7, with TRBD1 matching 7 bases. J lost 0 bases, V lost 3 bases, and 12 bases had no gene match. The germline gives CDR1 SGDLS, CDR2 YYNGEE. There are 17 residues in the CDR3. CDR3 nucleotides: TGTGCCAGCAGCGAGAACTCGGACAGGCCCAGCTCCTACGAGCAGTACTTC. Amino acid sequence: CASSENSDRPSSYEQYF.

In DNA, the CDR3 is TGTGCCAGCAGCGTAGACTATGCGGGTGCCTACAATGAGCAGTTCTTC. It specifies CASSVDYAGAYNEQFF. The V and J genes are TRBV9 and TRBJ2-1, with D tentatively TRBD2 (5 bases). V gave up 0 bases and J gave up 2 bases, with 12 bases separating them. This CDR3 has 16 residues. Germline-derived CDR1 and CDR2 are SGDLS and YYNGEE.

V is TRBV18 and J is TRBJ1-3; a weak D match, TRBD1 (6 bases). CDR3 length equals 16 residues. CDR1 KGHSH and CDR2 LQKENI come from the germline V gene. V was clipped by 5 bases and J by 2 bases, with 16 bases between them. The CDR3 protein is CASSIGGVVAGNTIYF. Here the CDR3 DNA reads TGTGCCAGCTCAATAGGGGGAGTGGTGGCTGGAAACACCATATATTTT. The full variable domain, rest sourced from reference TRBV18 and TRBJ1-3, is NAGVMQNPRHLVRRRGQEARLRCSPMKGHSHVYWYRQLPEEGLKFMVYLQKENIIDESGMPKERFSAEFPKEGPSILRIQQVVRGDSAAYFCASSIGGVVAGNTIYFGEGSWLTVV.

The chain links TRBV10-3 to TRBJ2-7; TRBD1 matches at 8 bases. Germline CDR1 reads ENHRY; CDR2 reads SYGVKD. The CDR3 extends over 17 amino acids. Trimming cost V 2 bases and J 4 bases; bases outside gene matches: 13. CDR3 loop: CAISEPPRQGTYYEQYF. In DNA form, the CDR3 reads TGTGCCATCAGTGAGCCGCCCCGACAGGGGACTTATTACGAGCAGTACTTC.

The chain employs TRBV28 and TRBJ2-7; TRBD2 matches 9 bases. Germline V gene data show CDR1 as MDHEN and CDR2 as SYDVKM. This CDR3 region has 19 residues. The V segment lost 0 bases and the J segment 2 bases; nucleotides outside the gene matches: 14. The CDR3 is CASSLCPREGVGPAYEQYF. The CDR3 DNA follows: TGTGCCAGCAGTTTATGCCCGCGGGAGGGTGTCGGACCAGCCTACGAGCAGTACTTC.

This rearrangement joins TRBV5-1 to TRBJ1-2, with D uncertain. V lost 0 bases to trimming and J lost 8 bases, with 8 bases between them. Looked up from germline, CDR1 is SGHRS and CDR2 is YFSETQ. This CDR3 region has 12 residues. The CDR3 sequence is CASSLEPEGYTF. The CDR3 DNA follows: TGCGCCAGCAGCTTGGAGCCAGAAGGCTACACCTTC. The entire variable domain, with the rest obtained from reference TRBV5-1 and TRBJ1-2, is as follows: KAGVTQTPRYLIKTRGQQVTLSCSPISGHRSVSWYQQTPGQGLQFLFEYFSETQRNKGNFPGRFSGRQFSNSRSEMNVSTLELGDSALYLCASSLEPEGYTFGSGTRLTVV.

This clone was observed once. The CDR3 protein is CASSFNGFSYNEQFF. For the CDR3, the DNA is TGTGCCAGCAGCTTCAACGGATTCTCCTACAATGAGCAGTTCTTC. The chain uses TRBV7-6 and TRBJ2-1; D remains ambiguous. V lost 3 bases to trimming and J lost 0 bases, with 9 bases between them. CDR3 length equals 15 residues. Germline V gene sequence: CDR1 SGHVS, CDR2 FNYEAQ.

V usage is TRBV23-1 and J usage is TRBJ2-1; either TRBD1 or TRBD2 may supply D (5 bases each). TRBV23-1 is identified as an open reading frame with a role that is uncertain. V lost 1 base and J lost 8, with 15 bases in between. The CDR3 totals 15 residues. Here the CDR3 reads CASSQYQGEEYEQFF. CDR3 sequence (DNA): TGCGCCAGCAGTCAATATCAGGGAGAGGAGTATGAGCAGTTCTTC.

The CDR3 DNA sequence: TGTGCCAGCAGTTTGGTGAGAGGGCCCGGCCAGAACACCGGGGAGCTGTTTTTT. Protein: CASSLVRGPGQNTGELFF. The chain joins TRBV28 to TRBJ2-2; D possibly corresponds to TRBD2 (5 bases). Trimming left V 3 bases short and J 1 base short, with 18 bases between. In germline, CDR1 is MDHEN, CDR2 SYDVKM. The CDR3 length is 18 residues.

This clone was detected only once. This chain connects TRBV9 to TRBJ2-3, with 7 bases identical to TRBD2. CDR1 is SGDLS, CDR2 YYNGEE, per germline. With 0 bases clipped from V and 0 bases from J, the junction kept 10 bases outside the gene matches. The CDR3 length is 18 residues. As DNA, the CDR3 is TGTGCCAGCAGCGTAGAATGGTCTAGCGGTCCTAGCACAGATACGCAGTATTTT. It is translated as CASSVEWSSGPSTDTQYF.

The V gene is TRBV6-4, the J gene TRBJ2-1, with TRBD1 identical over 9 bases. CDR1 is MRHNA, CDR2 SNTAGT, per germline. The CDR3 extends over 15 amino acids. V dropped 0 bases and J dropped 8; count of bases not matched to a gene: 5. The DNA for the CDR3 is TGTGCCAGCAGTGACTCGGGACAGGGAAGTGATGAGCAGTTCTTC. Translating it yields CASSDSGQGSDEQFF.

The chain has TRBV28 and TRBJ2-1; 13 nucleotides line up with TRBD2. This CDR3 has 15 residues. J gave up 4 bases and V 6 bases, and 3 bases lay outside the gene matches. The germline V gene has CDR1 MDHEN and CDR2 SYDVKM. The CDR3 sequence is CASRTGLAGYNEQFF. The CDR3 DNA follows: TGTGCCAGCAGGACGGGACTAGCGGGATACAATGAGCAGTTCTTC.